This TCR beta chain was found in a study of lymphopenia after photon versus proton radiotherapy. Whole-study findings and limits: In patients who died, overall survival fell as post-nadir TCR diversity dropped more. Survival link was tested only in deceased patients; proton benefit remains a possibility. Under photons, naive T cells and diversity fell while effector/memory populations rose. After the lymphocyte nadir, photon-treated repertoires showed oligoclonal expansion, especially of CD8+ Temra cells.

Libraries were prepared by immunoSEQ multiplex PCR; TCRdb keeps only in-frame clonotypes and omits some of them. This sample has about 18,000 clones, with roughly 90% found just once. V trimming: 5 bases; J trimming: 0 bases; junction bases outside the gene matches: 11. The germline CDR1 and CDR2 sequences are SGHAT and FQNNGV. The CDR3 has 17 amino acids. This clone has a single count. Its target is unknown. The TCR was taken from a woman aged 35 to 49 with cholangiocarcinoma. The chain links TRBV11-2 to TRBJ2-7, with 9 bases identical to TRBD1. Material: peripheral blood, obtained from a patient treated with photon-based radiotherapy. CDR3 in amino acids: CASSGGGQGTNSYEQYF. The CDR3 DNA sequence: TGTGCCAGCAGCGGTGGGGGACAGGGAACCAACTCCTACGAGCAGTACTTC.